This entry describes one TCR beta chain. Antigen specificity is unknown. The data stem from a study of radiotherapy plus CTLA-4 blockade in lung cancer. Findings and caveats of the study: Subsequent to radiotherapy plus ipilimumab, tumor-derived TCR clones underwent expansion in blood.

Using immunoSEQ multiplex PCR, the repertoire was profiled, and TCRdb retains in-frame clones only, with some absent. Here the sample spans 35,000 to 40,000 clones, approximately 83% being singletons. In chemo-refractory metastatic non-small-cell lung cancer, patients got ipilimumab CTLA-4 blockade together with focal radiation. CDR3 length: 17 residues. CDR1 is SGHRS, CDR2 YFSETQ, per germline. V was pared by 2 bases and J by 2 bases, with 19 bases between. This TCR was recovered from a human donor with non-small cell lung cancer whose response to radiotherapy plus ipilimumab could not be evaluated. The sample was peripheral blood, taken from a patient treated with radiotherapy plus ipilimumab. This rearrangement joins TRBV5-1 to TRBJ2-5; maybe TRBD2 (6 bases). CDR3: CASSLTGRMRGQETQYF. The CDR3, as DNA: TGCGCCAGCAGCTTAACGGGGAGGATGCGGGGACAAGAGACCCAGTACTTC.